Here is one T cell receptor (beta chain) with its context. This specimen belongs to a study of blood T cell repertoires in COVID-19. Study-level background: The United States, Italy and Spain were the sources of the acute and convalescent COVID-19 samples. PBMCs, B-cell-depleted T cells, or T cells provided the cDNA or gDNA that made up the material.

Clones were sequenced by immunoSEQ multiplex PCR, and TCRdb holds only the in-frame ones, with some missing. The top ten clones hold 1.1% of a sample with some 100,000 clones, 90% of them seen once. In germline, CDR1 is LNHDA, CDR2 SQIVND (reference sequence). Deletions cut 3 bases from V and 0 bases from J, with 8 bases between. This CDR3 comprises 14 residues. The TCR comes from a human donor in a cohort sampled during active COVID-19. Sequenced sample: peripheral blood. The gene calls are TRBV19 and TRBJ1-2; D gene ambiguous. CDR3 in amino acids: CASSINGANYGYTF. As DNA, the CDR3 is TGTGCCAGTAGTATCAACGGAGCTAACTATGGCTACACCTTC.